This T cell receptor beta chain appears in the sequencing data of a study of cytotoxic CD8 clonotypes in ibrutinib-treated CLL (dated by TCRdb to about 2021). With respect to the entire study: In this cohort, 15 or so patients were treatment-naive and about ten were relapsed/refractory, while 17 to 18 had unmutated IGHV. Samples averaged 255,043 productive templates and tens of thousands of productive rearrangements. Longitudinal samples were obtainable from about 30% of the roughly 90 participants in the trial. Partial responses were observed in roughly 25 patients and complete responses in 2; after a median follow-up of 68 months, remission was maintained in 14 patients and progression was observed in approximately 12. All remission and progressive disease samples were collected while patients were still receiving ibrutinib. Response samples were obtained after a median of about 13 months of treatment, with a range of roughly 6 to 40 months. Cryopreserved peripheral blood mononuclear cells were collected before treatment, at response, and at either disease progression or sustained remission.

This sample's time point label indicates: 12 months on ibrutinib. Roughly 2 micrograms of genomic DNA were extracted from cryopreserved PBMCs for TCR beta library preparation. Longitudinal blood samples from CLL patients on ibrutinib monotherapy underwent high-throughput TCR beta sequencing. The patients took part in an open-label, single-center phase 2 trial of ibrutinib monotherapy. What the work shows at the level of the full study, not this receptor alone: Baseline clonality was found to be higher than that of age-matched healthy donors and was strongly correlated with circulating CD8+ T-cell counts. Public clonotypes were found to be uncommon and were observed to contract or remain stable during treatment; the increase in clonality was shown to reflect expansion of private clonotypes at ibrutinib response. Sampling times were not matched between sustained-remission and progressing patients, and lymph node repertoires were not studied. Clonality increased at ibrutinib response, stayed stable in sustained remission, and fell back toward baseline at progression.

Clipping removes 5 bases from V and 0 bases from J, with 10 as the unmatched junction base count. Sequences SNHLY (CDR1) and FYNNEI (CDR2) are obtained from the germline V gene. There are 19 amino acids in the CDR3, from cysteine to phenylalanine inclusive. Solely the CDR3 DNA is kept, with 57 bases framed from the first base. Each clonotype received, on average, around 9.6x coverage in deep resolution sequencing performed on a MiSeq, where the target depth lay between 1 in 1 million and 1 in 200,000 T cells. The immunoSEQ hsTCRB Kit was used to generate the TCR beta libraries. Processing in the source paper ran as follows. Data were analyzed with ImmunoSEQ Data Assistant and ImmunoSEQ Analyzer, with V, D and J genes assigned per IMGT definitions. Clonality, which ranges from 0 to 1, was calculated as one minus the normalized Shannon entropy of productive rearrangement frequencies. Public clonotype analysis was restricted to overrepresented clonotypes comprising at least 0.05% of each patient's repertoire. Roughly 13 age-matched healthy donor repertoires from immuneACCESS served as clonality controls. This immuneACCESS table, as held by TCRdb, lists in-frame sequences with V and J called but not all clones. Of the missing ones, under half trace to an unresolved V gene in checked studies; the others have no known cause. The V and J calls and clone size come from that table; D and trimming were worked out from the DNA. The sample contains about 97,000 clones, around 73% of them found a single time. The top ten clones comprise around 30% of the sample.

Concerning this clone: The target of this receptor is not known. There are no base qualities to consult, and no much larger clone falls within one base.

The sample consisted of PBMCs, taken after 12 months of ibrutinib treatment. The receptor's source is a human donor with chronic lymphocytic leukemia. The receptor chain draws on TRBV2 and TRBJ2-6; TRBD1 aligns with 10 central bases. The CDR3 protein: CASSIRPRTGGSGANVLTF. The base sequence is TGTGCCAGCAGTATACGACCCCGGACAGGGGGCTCTGGGGCCAACGTCCTGACTTTC.